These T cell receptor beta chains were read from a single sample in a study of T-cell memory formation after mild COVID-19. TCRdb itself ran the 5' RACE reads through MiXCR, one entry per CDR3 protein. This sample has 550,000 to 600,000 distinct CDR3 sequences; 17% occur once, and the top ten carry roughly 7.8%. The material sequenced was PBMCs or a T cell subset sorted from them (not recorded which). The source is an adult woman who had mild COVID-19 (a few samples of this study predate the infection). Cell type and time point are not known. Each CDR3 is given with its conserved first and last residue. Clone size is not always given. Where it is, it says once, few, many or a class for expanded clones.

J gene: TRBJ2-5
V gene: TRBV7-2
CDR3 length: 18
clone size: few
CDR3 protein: CASSFTGTSGRGEETQYF

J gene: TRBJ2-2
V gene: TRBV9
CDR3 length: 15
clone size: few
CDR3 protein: CASSGMTGGTGELFF

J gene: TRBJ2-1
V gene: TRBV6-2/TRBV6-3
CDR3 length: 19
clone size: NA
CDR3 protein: CASSYGTSGRAGLDNEQFF

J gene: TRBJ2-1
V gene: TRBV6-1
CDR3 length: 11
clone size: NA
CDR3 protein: CASRAGTRLFF

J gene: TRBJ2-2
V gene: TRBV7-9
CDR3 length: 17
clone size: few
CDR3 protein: CASSFRRGAFKTGELFF

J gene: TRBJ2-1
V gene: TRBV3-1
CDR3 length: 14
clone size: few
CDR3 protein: CASSTATGYNEQFF

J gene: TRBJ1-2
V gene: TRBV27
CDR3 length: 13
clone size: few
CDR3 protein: CASMARDNYGYTF

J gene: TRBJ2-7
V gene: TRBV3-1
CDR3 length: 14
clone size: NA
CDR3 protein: CASSQSSGRYEQYF

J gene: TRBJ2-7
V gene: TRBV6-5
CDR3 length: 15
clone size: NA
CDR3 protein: CASRSSGSASGEQYF

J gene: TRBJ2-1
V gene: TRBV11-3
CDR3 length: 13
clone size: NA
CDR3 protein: CASSFHSYNEQFF

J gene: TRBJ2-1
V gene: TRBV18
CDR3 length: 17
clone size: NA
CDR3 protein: CASSSPQGTSVAKLQFF

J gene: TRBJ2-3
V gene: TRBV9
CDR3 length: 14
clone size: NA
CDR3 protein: CASSVAQGGDTQYF

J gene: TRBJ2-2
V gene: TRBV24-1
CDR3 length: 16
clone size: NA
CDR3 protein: CATSDPLAGDGGELFF

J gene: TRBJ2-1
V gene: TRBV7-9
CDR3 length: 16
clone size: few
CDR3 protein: CASSLVGGLAGDEQFF

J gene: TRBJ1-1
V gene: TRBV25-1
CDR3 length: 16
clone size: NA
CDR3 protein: CASIGKLVFPNTEAFF

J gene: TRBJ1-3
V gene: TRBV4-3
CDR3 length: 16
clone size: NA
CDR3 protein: CASSQEGRNSGNTIYF

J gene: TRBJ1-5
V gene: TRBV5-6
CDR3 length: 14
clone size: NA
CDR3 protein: CASSFGSNDQPQHF

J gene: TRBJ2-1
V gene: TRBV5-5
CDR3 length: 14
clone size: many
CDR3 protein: CASSDASGGNEQFF

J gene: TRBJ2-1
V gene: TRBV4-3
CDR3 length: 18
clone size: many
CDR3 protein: CASSQDRVQLVGFDEQFF

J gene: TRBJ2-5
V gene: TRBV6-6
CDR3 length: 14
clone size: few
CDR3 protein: CASRNGLIQETQYF

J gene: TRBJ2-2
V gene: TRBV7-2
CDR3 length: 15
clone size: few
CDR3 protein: CASSSLPRDSGELFF

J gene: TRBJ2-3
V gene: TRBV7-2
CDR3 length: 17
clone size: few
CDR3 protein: CASSPSPRGQPTDTQYF

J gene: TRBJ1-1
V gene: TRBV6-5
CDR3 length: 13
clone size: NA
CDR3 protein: CASSSTIGTEAFF

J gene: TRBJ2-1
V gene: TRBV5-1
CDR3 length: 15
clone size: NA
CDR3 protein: CASSSGGGTYNEQFF

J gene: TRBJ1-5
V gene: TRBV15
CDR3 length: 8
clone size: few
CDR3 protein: CSNQPQHF

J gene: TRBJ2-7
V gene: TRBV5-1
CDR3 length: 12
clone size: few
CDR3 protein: CASSSTGDEQYF

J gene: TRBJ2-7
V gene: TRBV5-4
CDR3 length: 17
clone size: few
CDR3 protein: CASSLALSGGALEEQYF

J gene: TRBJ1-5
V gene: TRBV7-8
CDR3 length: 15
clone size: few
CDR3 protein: CASSSLRTGWWPQHF

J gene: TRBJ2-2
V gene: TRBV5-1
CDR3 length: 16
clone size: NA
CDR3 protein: CASSFNGGPNTGELFF

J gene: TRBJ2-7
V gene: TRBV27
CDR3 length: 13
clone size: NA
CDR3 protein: CASRARSSYEQYF

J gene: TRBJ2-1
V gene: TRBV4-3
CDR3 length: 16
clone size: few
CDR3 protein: CASSQDRLAGEVEQFF

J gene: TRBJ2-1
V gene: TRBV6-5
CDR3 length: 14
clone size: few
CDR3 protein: CVTSTGVSYNEQFF

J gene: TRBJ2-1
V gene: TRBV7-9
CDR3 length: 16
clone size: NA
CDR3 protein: CASSHGTSRFLNEQFF

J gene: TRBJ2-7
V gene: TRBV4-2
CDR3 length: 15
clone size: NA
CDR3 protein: CASSLGSGGRDEQYF

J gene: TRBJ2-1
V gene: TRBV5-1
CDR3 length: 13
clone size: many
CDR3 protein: CASRSSPGNEQFF

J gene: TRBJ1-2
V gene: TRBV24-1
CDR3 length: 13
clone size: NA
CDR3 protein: CATSDSGQGSHTF